This T cell receptor (beta chain) derives from a study of T cell responses to AZD1222 COVID-19 vaccine. Sequenced by immunoSEQ multiplex PCR; TCRdb stores in-frame clones only, minus some. Among approximately 210,000 clones listed, approximately 90% were seen once. Per germline, CDR1 MNHNS and CDR2 SASEGT. V gave up 2 bases and J gave up 6 bases, with 7 bases separating them. The CDR3 runs 12 residues. Sequenced here: peripheral blood, sampled 28 days after the second AZD1222 dose. This chain connects TRBV6-1 to TRBJ1-1; a possible D gene is TRBD1 (5 bases). The TCR was taken from an adult who received the AZD1222 COVID-19 vaccine. Here the CDR3 reads CASSERGAEAFF. DNA of the CDR3: TGTGCCAGCAGTGAACGGGGGGCTGAAGCTTTCTTT.